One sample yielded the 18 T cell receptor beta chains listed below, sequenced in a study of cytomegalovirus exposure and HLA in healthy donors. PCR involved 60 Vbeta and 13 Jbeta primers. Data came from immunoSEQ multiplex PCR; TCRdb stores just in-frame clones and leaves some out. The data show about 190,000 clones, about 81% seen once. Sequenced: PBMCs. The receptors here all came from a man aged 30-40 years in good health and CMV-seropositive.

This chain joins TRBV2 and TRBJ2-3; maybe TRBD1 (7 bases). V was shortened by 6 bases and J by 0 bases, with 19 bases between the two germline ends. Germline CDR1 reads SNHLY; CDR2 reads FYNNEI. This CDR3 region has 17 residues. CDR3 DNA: TGTGCCAGCAGCAACGCTGAACAGGGGACTAGCACAGATACGCAGTATTTT. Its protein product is CASSNAEQGTSTDTQYF. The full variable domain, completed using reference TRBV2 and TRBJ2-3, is EPEVTQTPSHQVTQMGQEVILRCVPISNHLYFYWYRQILGQKVEFLVSFYNNEISEKSEIFDDQFSVERPDGSNFTLKIRSTKLEDSAMYFCASSNAEQGTSTDTQYFGPGTRLTVL.

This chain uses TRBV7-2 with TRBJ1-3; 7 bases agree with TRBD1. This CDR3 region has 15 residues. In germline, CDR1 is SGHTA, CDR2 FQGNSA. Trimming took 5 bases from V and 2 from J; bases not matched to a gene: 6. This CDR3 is CASSPDRATGNTIYF. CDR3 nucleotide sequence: TGTGCCAGCAGCCCCGACAGGGCAACTGGAAACACCATATATTTT.

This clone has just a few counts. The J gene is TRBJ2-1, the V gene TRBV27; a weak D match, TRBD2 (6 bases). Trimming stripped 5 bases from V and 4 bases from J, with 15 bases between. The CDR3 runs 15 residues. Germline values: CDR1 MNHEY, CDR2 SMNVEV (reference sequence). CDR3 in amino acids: CASSPRASEYNEQFF. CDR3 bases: TGTGCCAGCAGTCCCCGGGCTAGCGAGTACAATGAGCAGTTCTTC.

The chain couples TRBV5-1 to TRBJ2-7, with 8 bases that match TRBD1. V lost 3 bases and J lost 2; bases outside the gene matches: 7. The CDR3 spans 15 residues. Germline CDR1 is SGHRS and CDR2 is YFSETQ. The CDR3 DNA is TGCGCCAGCAGCTCGGGACAGGCGAACCCCTACGAGCAGTACTTC. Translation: CASSSGQANPYEQYF.

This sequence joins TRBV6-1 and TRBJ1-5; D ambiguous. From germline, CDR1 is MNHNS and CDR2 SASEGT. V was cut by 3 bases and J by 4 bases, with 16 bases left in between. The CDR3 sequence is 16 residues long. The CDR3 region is CASSEPWREKNQPQHF. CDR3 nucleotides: TGTGCCAGCAGTGAGCCATGGAGGGAGAAGAATCAGCCCCAGCATTTT.

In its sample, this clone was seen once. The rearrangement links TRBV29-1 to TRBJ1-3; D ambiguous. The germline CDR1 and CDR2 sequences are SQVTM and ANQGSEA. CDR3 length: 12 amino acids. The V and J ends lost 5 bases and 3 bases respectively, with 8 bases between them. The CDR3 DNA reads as TGCAGCGTTCGCGGCCTTGGAAACACCATATATTTT. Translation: CSVRGLGNTIYF.

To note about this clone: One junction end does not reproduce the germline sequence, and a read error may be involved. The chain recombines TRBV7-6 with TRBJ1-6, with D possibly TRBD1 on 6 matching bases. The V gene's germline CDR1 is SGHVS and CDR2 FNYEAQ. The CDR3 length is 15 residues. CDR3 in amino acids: CASSQGQPDNSPRHF. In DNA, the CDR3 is TGTGCCAGCAGCCAGGGACAACCCGATAATTCACCCCGCCACTTT.

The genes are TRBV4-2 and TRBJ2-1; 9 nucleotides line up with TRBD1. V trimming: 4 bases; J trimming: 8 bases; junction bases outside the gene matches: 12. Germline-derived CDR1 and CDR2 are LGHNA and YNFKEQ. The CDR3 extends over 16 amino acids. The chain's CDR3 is CASSRAERDRADEQFF. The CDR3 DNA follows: TGTGCCAGCAGCCGAGCGGAGAGGGACAGGGCGGATGAGCAGTTCTTC.

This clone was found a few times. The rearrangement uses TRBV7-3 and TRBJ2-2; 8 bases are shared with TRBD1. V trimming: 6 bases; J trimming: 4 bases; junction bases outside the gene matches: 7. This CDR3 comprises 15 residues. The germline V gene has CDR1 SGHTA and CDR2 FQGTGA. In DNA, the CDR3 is TGTGCCAGCAGGGGCGGACAGGGATTCACCGGGGAGCTGTTTTTT. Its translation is CASRGGQGFTGELFF.

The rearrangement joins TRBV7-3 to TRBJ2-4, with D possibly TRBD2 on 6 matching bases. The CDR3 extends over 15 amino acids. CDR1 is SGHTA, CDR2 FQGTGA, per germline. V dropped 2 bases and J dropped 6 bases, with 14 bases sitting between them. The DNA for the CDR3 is TGTGCCAGCAGCTTATTGGAGGGGCCGGGAAACATTCAGTACTTC. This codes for CASSLLEGPGNIQYF.

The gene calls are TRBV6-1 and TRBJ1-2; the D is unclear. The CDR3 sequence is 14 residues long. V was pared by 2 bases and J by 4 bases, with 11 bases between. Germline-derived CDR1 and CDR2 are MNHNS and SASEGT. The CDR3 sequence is CASSEIELSYGYTF. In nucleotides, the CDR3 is TGTGCCAGCAGTGAAATAGAGCTTTCCTATGGCTACACCTTC.

The CDR3 region has the DNA TGTGCCAGCTCCACCGCAGGGGATCAGCCCCAGCATTTT. Translating it yields CASSTAGDQPQHF. The rearrangement joins TRBV18 to TRBJ1-5; TRBD1 is a possible D gene (6 bases). In germline, CDR1 is KGHSH, CDR2 LQKENI. There are 13 residues in the CDR3. V was trimmed by 6 bases and J by 5 bases, leaving 11 bases between them.

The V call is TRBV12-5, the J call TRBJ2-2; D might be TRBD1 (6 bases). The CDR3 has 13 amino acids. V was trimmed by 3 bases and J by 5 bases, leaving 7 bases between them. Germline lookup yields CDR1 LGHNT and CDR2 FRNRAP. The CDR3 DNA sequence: TGTGCTAGTGGTTTAAGGGGGACCGGGGAGCTGTTTTTT. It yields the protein CASGLRGTGELFF.

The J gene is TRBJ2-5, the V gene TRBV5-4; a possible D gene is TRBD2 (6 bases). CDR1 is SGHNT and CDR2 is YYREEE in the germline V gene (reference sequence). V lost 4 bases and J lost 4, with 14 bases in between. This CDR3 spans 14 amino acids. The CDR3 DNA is TGTGCCAGCAGCACGGAGGGGCCCGTAGAGACCCAGTACTTC. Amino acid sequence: CASSTEGPVETQYF.

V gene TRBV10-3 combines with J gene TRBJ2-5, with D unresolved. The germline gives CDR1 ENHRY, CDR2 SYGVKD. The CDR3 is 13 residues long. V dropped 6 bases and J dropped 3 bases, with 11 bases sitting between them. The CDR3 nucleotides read TGTGCCATCAGAAGACAACCCAAAGAGACCCAGTACTTC. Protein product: CAIRRQPKETQYF.

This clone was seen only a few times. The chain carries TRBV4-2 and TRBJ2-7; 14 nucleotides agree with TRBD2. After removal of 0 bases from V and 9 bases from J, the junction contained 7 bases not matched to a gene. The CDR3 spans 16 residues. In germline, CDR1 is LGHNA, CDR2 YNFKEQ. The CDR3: CASSQDRTSGGPGQYF. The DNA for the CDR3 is TGTGCCAGCAGCCAAGACCGGACTAGCGGGGGGCCCGGGCAGTACTTC.

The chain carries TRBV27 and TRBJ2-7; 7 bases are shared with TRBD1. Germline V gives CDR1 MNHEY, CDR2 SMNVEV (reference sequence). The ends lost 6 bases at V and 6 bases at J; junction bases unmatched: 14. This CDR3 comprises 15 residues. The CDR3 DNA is TGTGCCAGCAGACGTACAGGGGTATTTGACCTCGAGCAGTACTTC. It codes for CASRRTGVFDLEQYF.

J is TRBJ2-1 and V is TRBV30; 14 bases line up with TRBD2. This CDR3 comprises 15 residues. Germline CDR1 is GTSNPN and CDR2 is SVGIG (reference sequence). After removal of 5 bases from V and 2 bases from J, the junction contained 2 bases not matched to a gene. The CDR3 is CAWGGLAGAYNEQFF. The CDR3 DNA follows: TGTGCCTGGGGGGGACTAGCGGGGGCCTACAATGAGCAGTTCTTC.